The sequence of this TCR beta chain was determined in a study of blood T cell repertoires in COVID-19. Germline CDR1 reads SGHNT; CDR2 reads YYREEE (reference sequence). V was clipped by 4 bases and J by 6 bases; unmatched bases: 6. The length of the CDR3 is 13 residues. Profiling relied on immunoSEQ multiplex PCR, and the TCRdb table lists in-frame clones only, not all of them. Counted here are approximately 310,000 clones, approximately 85% occurring once; the ten biggest clones make up around 2.1%. This study enrolled people aged roughly 18 to 89 from under 25 US geographic areas. Material for sequencing was PBMCs or T cells enriched from blood (not recorded which). The V and J genes are TRBV5-4 and TRBJ1-2; 7 nucleotides align to TRBD1. The TCR sequence derives from a young man who had recovered from COVID-19. CDR3 residues: CASSRQGGDGYTF. For the CDR3, the DNA is TGTGCCAGCAGCCGACAGGGTGGGGATGGCTACACCTTC. Looking up the rest from reference TRBV5-4 and TRBJ1-2 gives the full variable domain: ETGVTQSPTHLIKTRGQQVTLRCSSQSGHNTVSWYQQALGQGPQFIFQYYREEENGRGNFPPRFSGLQFPNYSSELNVNALELDDSALYLCASSRQGGDGYTFGSGTRLTVV.